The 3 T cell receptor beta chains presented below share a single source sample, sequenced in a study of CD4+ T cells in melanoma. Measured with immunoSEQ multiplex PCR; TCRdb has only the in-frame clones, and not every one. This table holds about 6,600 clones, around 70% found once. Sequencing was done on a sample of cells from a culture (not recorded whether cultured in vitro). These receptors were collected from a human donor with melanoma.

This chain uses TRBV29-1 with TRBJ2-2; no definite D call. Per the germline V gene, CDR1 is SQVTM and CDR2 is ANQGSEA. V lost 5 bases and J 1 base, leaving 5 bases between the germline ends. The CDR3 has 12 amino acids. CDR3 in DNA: TGCAGCGTTAAGGAGAACACCGGGGAGCTGTTTTTT. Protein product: CSVKENTGELFF.

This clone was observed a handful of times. Here the CDR3 DNA reads TGTGCCGGCCAAAGAGAGAACACCGGGGAGCTGTTTTTT. This encodes CAGQRENTGELFF. The rearrangement links TRBV2 to TRBJ2-2, with D uncertain. The CDR3 covers 13 residues. The germline V gene encodes CDR1 SNHLY and CDR2 FYNNEI. Trimming pared 11 bases from V and 1 base from J, leaving 11 bases between.

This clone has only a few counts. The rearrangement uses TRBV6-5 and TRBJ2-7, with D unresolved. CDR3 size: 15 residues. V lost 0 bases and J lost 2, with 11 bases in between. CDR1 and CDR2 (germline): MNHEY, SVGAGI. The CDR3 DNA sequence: TGTGCCAGCAGTTACTCCTCCGGGCTGCCCTACGAGCAGTACTTC. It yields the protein CASSYSSGLPYEQYF.